This passage covers 17 T cell receptor beta chains from one sample sequenced in a study of blood T cells in healthy people across ages. The use of a sample-barcoded 5' primer and a J-beta primer mix characterized a second PCR of roughly 6 to 11 cycles. MiXCR was run by TCRdb on the 5' RACE reads, yielding one entry per CDR3 protein. The sample lists some 1,800,000 distinct CDR3 sequences, about 39% seen once, with under 25% in the top ten. The sequencing input was blood. The receptors here all came from a human donor in good health.

CDR3 in amino acids: CASSVDVNTYEQYF. CDR3 sequence (DNA): TGTGCCAGCAGCGTAGATGTAAATACCTACGAGCAGTACTTC. The gene calls are TRBV9 and TRBJ2-7; D unclear. V lost 0 bases, J lost 2 bases, and 9 bases lay in between. The CDR3 is made up of 14 amino acids. The germline V gene has CDR1 SGDLS and CDR2 YYNGEE.

CDR3 nucleotides: TGTGCCAGCAGCCCGACCCCTCTAAGAGCTAACTATGGCTACACCTTC. Protein product: CASSPTPLRANYGYTF. The chain uses TRBV7-2 and TRBJ1-2; D call uncertain. This CDR3 comprises 16 residues. Trimming cost V 5 bases and J 0 bases, with 16 bases left between them. From germline, CDR1 is SGHTA and CDR2 FQGNSA.

There are a few counts of this clonotype. This rearrangement joins TRBV20-1 to TRBJ1-1; D gene ambiguous. This CDR3 spans 13 amino acids. Trimming took off 0 bases at V and 11 bases at J, with 16 bases between the two ends. Germline V CDR1 and CDR2: DFQATT, SNEGSKA (reference sequence). CDR3 in amino acids: CSARDRLRNEAFF. In DNA, the CDR3 is TGCAGTGCTAGAGATAGGTTGAGGAACGAGGCTTTCTTT.

V gene TRBV6-5 combines with J gene TRBJ1-5; D gene uncertain. Trimming shortened V by 3 bases and J by 5 bases, and 14 bases separated the two germline ends. Germline V gene lookup returns CDR1 MNHEY and CDR2 SVGAGI. There are 15 residues in the CDR3. The CDR3 is CASSYRARADQPQHF. The CDR3 coding sequence is TGTGCCAGCAGTTATCGGGCACGGGCCGATCAGCCCCAGCATTTT.

This chain links TRBV12-3 or TRBV12-4 with TRBJ2-1; 9 bases agree with TRBD2. This CDR3 has 15 residues. The V and J ends lost 7 bases and 4 bases, in that order; junction bases with no gene match: 8. The CDR3, as DNA: TGTGCCAGCAAGTCGGGTCTAGCGGGGTACAATGAGCAGTTCTTC. This gives the protein CASKSGLAGYNEQFF.

This clonotype showed up just a few times. The chain links TRBV4-3 to TRBJ1-4; no firm D call. In germline, CDR1 is LGHNA, CDR2 YSLEER. CDR3 size: 12 residues. The V and J ends lost 4 bases and 14 bases respectively, with 14 bases between them. The CDR3 sequence: CASSLEPEDLFF. The CDR3 DNA reads TGCGCCAGCAGCCTTGAGCCCGAGGATCTGTTTTTT.

In its sample, this clonotype was seen a few times. The chain is built from TRBV5-1 and TRBJ1-2; TRBD1 matches 8 bases. The length of the CDR3 is 15 residues. V gave up 0 bases and J gave up 5 bases; unmatched junction bases: 6. Germline CDR1 is SGHRS and CDR2 is YFSETQ. The CDR3 here is CASSLGPDRVYGYTF. The CDR3 DNA sequence: TGCGCCAGCAGCTTGGGTCCGGACAGGGTTTATGGCTACACCTTC.

The chain joins TRBV7-8 to TRBJ2-3; D might be TRBD2 (7 bases). Germline assignment: CDR1 SGHVS and CDR2 FQNEAQ. V lost 5 bases and J 2 bases, leaving 20 bases between the germline ends. This CDR3 comprises 17 residues. In nucleotides, the CDR3 is TGTGCCAGCAGCATGCCGTCGGCGGGGGCCCCCACAGATACGCAGTATTTT. As protein: CASSMPSAGAPTDTQYF.

This clonotype was seen a handful of times. The rearrangement joins TRBV2 to TRBJ2-4, with a tentative D call TRBD1 (6 bases). Germline V gene lookup returns CDR1 SNHLY and CDR2 FYNNEI. CDR3 size: 16 residues. Trimming cost V 4 bases and J 0 bases, with 13 bases left between them. CDR3 sequence: CASSVRQALAKNIQYF. DNA for the CDR3: TGTGCCAGCAGTGTAAGACAGGCACTAGCCAAAAACATTCAGTACTTC.

This clonotype was observed a handful of times. At one of its ends the junction is not consistent with the germline gene, which may arise from a read error. This sequence joins TRBV10-3 and TRBJ2-3; TRBD1 matches 7 bases. This CDR3 is 14 amino acids long. Germline lookup yields CDR1 ENHRY and CDR2 SYGVKD. CDR3 DNA sequence: TGTGCCATCAGTGGAGGACAGGCTACAGGTACGCAGTATTTT. Protein sequence: CAISGGQATGTQYF.

The chain is built from TRBV7-2 and TRBJ1-2, with a weak D call TRBD1 (5 bases). Trimming stripped 3 bases from V and 7 bases from J, with 12 bases between. Germline V gene data show CDR1 as SGHTA and CDR2 as FQGNSA. The CDR3 consists of 13 residues. CDR3 region: CASSFGASSGYTF. The CDR3, as DNA: TGTGCCAGCAGCTTTGGGGCGTCCTCTGGCTACACCTTC.

The J gene is TRBJ1-5, the V gene TRBV6-1; D ambiguous. V shed 4 bases and J shed 2 bases, with 9 bases lying between them. The CDR3 is made up of 14 amino acids. Germline V gene lookup returns CDR1 MNHNS and CDR2 SASEGT. CDR3 sequence: CASSGIFGNQPQHF. CDR3 DNA: TGTGCCAGCAGTGGTATATTTGGCAATCAGCCCCAGCATTTT.

The V call is TRBV20-1, the J call TRBJ2-1; D unclear. This CDR3 is 16 amino acids long. The germline V and J ends were trimmed by 3 bases and 0 bases, with 15 bases remaining between them. Germline V gene sequence: CDR1 DFQATT, CDR2 SNEGSKA (reference sequence). CDR3 sequence reads: CSASVFSLISYNEQFF. CDR3 DNA sequence: TGCAGTGCTAGTGTCTTCAGCTTAATCTCCTACAATGAGCAGTTCTTC.

This clonotype was seen only a few times. This chain uses TRBV12-3 or TRBV12-4 with TRBJ2-1; D not resolved. This CDR3 is 11 amino acids long. Trimming removed 3 bases from V and 13 bases from J, with 10 bases in between. The CDR3, as DNA: TGTGCCAGCAGTTTCCTACATTCTCAGTTCTTC. Translating it yields CASSFLHSQFF.

This clonotype was seen repeatedly, ten times or more. The chain carries TRBV6-5 and TRBJ2-3; 12 positions agree with TRBD2. From germline, CDR1 is MNHEY and CDR2 SVGAGI. V lost 4 bases and J lost 3; bases outside the gene matches: 11. This CDR3 is built from 18 residues. CDR3 nucleotides: TGTGCCAGCAGTTCCAGGACTAGCGGGACCCTTCGTACAGATACGCAGTATTTT. Translating gives CASSSRTSGTLRTDTQYF.

In DNA form, the CDR3 reads TGCAGCGTTATGGGGGCTATTACCAAAAACATTCAGTACTTC. Amino acid sequence: CSVMGAITKNIQYF. The V gene is TRBV29-1, the J gene TRBJ2-4, with D possibly TRBD1 on 6 matching bases. This CDR3 spans 14 amino acids. Germline V gene sequence: CDR1 SQVTM, CDR2 ANQGSEA. V was trimmed by 5 bases and J by 2 bases, leaving 13 bases between them.

There are a few counts of this clonotype. The chain links TRBV29-1 to TRBJ2-1; a possible D gene is TRBD2 (6 bases). Germline V CDR1 and CDR2: SQVTM, ANQGSEA. The CDR3 loop spans 13 amino acids. Trimming removed 6 bases at V and 7 bases at J, with 16 bases between. CDR3 loop: CSVLRSGGNEQFF. In nucleotides, the CDR3 is TGCAGCGTCCTCCGAAGTGGGGGGAATGAGCAGTTCTTC.